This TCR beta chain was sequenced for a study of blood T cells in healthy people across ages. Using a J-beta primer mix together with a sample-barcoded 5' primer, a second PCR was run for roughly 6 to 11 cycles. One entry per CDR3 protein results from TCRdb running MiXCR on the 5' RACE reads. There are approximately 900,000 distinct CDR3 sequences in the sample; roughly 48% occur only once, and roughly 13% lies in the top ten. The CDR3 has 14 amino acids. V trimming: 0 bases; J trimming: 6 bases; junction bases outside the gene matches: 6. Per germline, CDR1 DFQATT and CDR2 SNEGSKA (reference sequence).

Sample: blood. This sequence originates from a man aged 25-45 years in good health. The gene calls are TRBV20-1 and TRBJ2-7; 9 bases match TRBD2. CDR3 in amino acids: CSARDLAGPLEQYF. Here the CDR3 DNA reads TGCAGTGCTAGAGACCTAGCGGGGCCCCTCGAGCAGTACTTC.